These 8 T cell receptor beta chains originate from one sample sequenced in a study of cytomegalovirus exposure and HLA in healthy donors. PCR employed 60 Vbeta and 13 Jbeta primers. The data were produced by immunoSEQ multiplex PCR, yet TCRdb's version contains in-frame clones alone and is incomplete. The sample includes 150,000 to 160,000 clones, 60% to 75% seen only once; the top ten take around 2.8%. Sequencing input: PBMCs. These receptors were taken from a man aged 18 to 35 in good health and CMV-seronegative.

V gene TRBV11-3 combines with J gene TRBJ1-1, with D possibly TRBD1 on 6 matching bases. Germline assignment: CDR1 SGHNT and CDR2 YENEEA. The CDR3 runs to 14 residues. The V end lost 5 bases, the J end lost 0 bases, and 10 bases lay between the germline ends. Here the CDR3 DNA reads TGTGCCAGCAGCACAGGGATACTGAACACTGAAGCTTTCTTT. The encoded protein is CASSTGILNTEAFF.

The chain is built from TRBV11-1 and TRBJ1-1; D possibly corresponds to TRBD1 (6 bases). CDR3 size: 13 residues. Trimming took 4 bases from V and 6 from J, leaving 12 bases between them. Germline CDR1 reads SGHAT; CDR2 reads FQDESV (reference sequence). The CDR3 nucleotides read TGTGCCAGCAGCTCAACCGGACAGTCTGAAGCTTTCTTT. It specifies CASSSTGQSEAFF. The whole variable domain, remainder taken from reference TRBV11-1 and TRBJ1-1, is EAEVAQSPRYKITEKSQAVAFWCDPISGHATLYWYRQILGQGPELLVQFQDESVVDDSQLPKDRFSAERLKGVDSTLKIQPAELGDSAMYLCASSSTGQSEAFFGQGTRLTVV.

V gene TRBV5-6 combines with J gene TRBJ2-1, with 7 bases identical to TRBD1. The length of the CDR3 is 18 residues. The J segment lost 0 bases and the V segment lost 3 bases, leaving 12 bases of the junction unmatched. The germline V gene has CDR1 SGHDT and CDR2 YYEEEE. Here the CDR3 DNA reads TGTGCCAGCAGCTCCACGACAGGGCCCGGAAGCTCCTACAATGAGCAGTTCTTC. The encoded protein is CASSSTTGPGSSYNEQFF.

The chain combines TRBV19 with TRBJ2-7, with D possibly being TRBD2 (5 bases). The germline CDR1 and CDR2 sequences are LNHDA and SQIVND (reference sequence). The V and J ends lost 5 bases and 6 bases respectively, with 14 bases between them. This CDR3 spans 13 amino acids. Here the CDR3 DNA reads TGTGCCAGTAGTCCCGTTGAGGGAGCCGAGCAGTACGTC. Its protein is CASSPVEGAEQYV.

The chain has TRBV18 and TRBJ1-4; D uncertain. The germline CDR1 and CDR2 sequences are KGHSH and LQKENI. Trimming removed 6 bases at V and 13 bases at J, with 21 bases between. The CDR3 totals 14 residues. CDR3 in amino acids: CASSSSLYEGGLFF. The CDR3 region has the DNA TGTGCCAGCTCCTCAAGTCTCTATGAGGGAGGACTGTTTTTT.

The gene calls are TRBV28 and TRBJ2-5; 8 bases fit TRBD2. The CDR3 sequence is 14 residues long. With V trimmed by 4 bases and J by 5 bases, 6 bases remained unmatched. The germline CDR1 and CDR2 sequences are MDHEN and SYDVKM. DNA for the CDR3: TGTGCCAGCAGTTCGGGGGGGTTGGGCGAGACCCAGTACTTC. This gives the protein CASSSGGLGETQYF.

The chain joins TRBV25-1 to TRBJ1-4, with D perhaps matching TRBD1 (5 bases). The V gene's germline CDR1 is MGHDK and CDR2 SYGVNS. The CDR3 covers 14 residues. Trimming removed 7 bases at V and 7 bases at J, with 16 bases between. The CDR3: CASMEGLGTEKLFF. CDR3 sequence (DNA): TGTGCCAGCATGGAGGGCCTCGGGACTGAAAAACTGTTTTTT.

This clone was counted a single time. This chain's CDR3 is CASSQSKSGNQPQHF. In DNA, the CDR3 is TGCGCCAGCAGTCAATCTAAGAGTGGTAATCAGCCCCAGCATTTT. The chain carries TRBV23-1 and TRBJ1-5; no clear D gene. TRBV23-1 is noted as an ORF with a role that remains uncertain. With 0 bases removed from V and 4 bases from J, the gap between germline ends came to 10 bases. The CDR3 contains 15 residues.